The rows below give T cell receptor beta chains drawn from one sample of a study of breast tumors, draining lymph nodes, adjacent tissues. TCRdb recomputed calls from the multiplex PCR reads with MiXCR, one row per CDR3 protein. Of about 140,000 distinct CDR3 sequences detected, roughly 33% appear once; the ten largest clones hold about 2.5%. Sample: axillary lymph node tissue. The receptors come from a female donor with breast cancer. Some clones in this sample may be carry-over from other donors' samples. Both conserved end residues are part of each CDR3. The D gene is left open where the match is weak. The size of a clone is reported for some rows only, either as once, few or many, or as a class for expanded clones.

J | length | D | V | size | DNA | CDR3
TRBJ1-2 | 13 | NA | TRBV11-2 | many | TGTGCCAGCAGCTTAGGGAGGGCCGGCGGCTACACCTTC | CASSLGRAGGYTF
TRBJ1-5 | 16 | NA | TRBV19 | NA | TGTGCCAGTAGTATGTGGGAGACATACCAGAATCAGCTCCAGCACTTT | CASSMWETYQNQLQHF
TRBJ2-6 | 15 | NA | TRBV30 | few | TGTGCCTGGAGAGCCAGAGTCTCTGGGGCCAACGTCCTGACTTTC | CAWRARVSGANVLTF
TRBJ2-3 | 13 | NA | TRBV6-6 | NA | TGTGCCTGCAGTCCGCAGGGCCCAGATACGCAGTATTTT | CACSPQGPDTQYF
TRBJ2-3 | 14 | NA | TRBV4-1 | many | TGCGCCAGCAGCCCTAGGGGGGCGGCAGATACGCAGTATTTT | CASSPRGAADTQYF
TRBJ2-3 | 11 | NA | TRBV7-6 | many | TGTGCCAGCAGCTTAGATAATACGCAGTATTTT | CASSLDNTQYF
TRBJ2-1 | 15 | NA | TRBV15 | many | TGTGCCACCAGCAGAGATCCGGCAGGCTACAATGAGCAGTTCTTC | CATSRDPAGYNEQFF
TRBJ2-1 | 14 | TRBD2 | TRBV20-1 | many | TGCAGTGCTAGACCACTAGCGGGGGTTGGTGAGCAGTTCTTC | CSARPLAGVGEQFF
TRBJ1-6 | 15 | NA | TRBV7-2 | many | TGTGCCAGCAGCTTTAAGGCTTCCTATAATTCACCCCTCCACTTT | CASSFKASYNSPLHF
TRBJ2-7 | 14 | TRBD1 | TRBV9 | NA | TGTGCCAGCCAACCGGGACAGGGCTCCTACGAGCAGTACTTC | CASQPGQGSYEQYF
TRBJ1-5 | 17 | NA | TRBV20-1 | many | TGCAGTGCTAGAGGAGGGGGACTACGAAATAGCAATCAGCCCCAGCATTTT | CSARGGGLRNSNQPQHF
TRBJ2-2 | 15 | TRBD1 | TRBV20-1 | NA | TGCAGTGCCAGCAGCCGGGACAGGGCGGCGGGGGAGCTGTTTTTT | CSASSRDRAAGELFF
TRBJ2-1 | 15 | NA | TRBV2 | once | TGTGCCAGCAGTGACAACGCGGGGCTCGGCAATGAGCAGTTCTTC | CASSDNAGLGNEQFF
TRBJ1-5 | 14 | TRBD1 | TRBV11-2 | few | TGTGCCAGCAGCTGGCAGGGGGCATCTCAGCCCCAGCATTTT | CASSWQGASQPQHF
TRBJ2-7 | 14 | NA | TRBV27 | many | TGTGCCAGCGGCCGGGGACAATGGCTCGGCGAGCAGTACTTC | CASGRGQWLGEQYF
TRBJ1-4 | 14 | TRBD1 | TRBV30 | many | TGTGCCTGGAGTGTATCAGGGGGCAGTGAAAAACTGTTTTTT | CAWSVSGGSEKLFF
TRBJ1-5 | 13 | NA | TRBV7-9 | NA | TGTGCCAGCAGATTAGGAGGGAATCAGCCCCAGCATTTT | CASRLGGNQPQHF
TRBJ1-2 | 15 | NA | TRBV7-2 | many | TGTGCCAGCAGCTGGGGGGGGCCGGCTAACTATGGCTACACCTTC | CASSWGGPANYGYTF
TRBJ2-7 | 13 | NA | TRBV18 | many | TGTGCCAGCTCACCAAGTCTAGGACGCGAGCAGTACTTC | CASSPSLGREQYF
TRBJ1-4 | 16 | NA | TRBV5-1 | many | TGCGCCAGCAGCTCGCGCGGGGGAGGGACCAATGAAAAACTGTTTTTT | CASSSRGGGTNEKLFF
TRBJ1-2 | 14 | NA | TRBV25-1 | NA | TGTGCCAGCAGTCGAAGCGGGGAAACCTATGGCTACACCTTT | CASSRSGETYGYTF
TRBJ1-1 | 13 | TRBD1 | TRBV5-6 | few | TGTGCCAGCAGCGGGCGGACAGGGACTGAAGCTTTCTTT | CASSGRTGTEAFF
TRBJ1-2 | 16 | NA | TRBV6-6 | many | TGTGCCAGCAGTTACTCGGGAGCGGAGGGCCCGAATGGCTACACCTTC | CASSYSGAEGPNGYTF
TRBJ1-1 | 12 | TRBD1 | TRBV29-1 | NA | TGCAGCGTTTCGGACAGGGTCACTGAAGCTTTCTTT | CSVSDRVTEAFF
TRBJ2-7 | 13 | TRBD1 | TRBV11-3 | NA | TGTGCCAGCAGCCGACAGGGGGCCCCCGAGCAGTACTTC | CASSRQGAPEQYF
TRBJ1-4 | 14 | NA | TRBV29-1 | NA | TGCAGCTCAAGCGGGGGCAGGTTAAATGAAAAACTGTTTTTT | CSSSGGRLNEKLFF
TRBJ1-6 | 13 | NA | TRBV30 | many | TGTGCCTGGAGTCGGGACATTAATTCACCCCTCCACTTT | CAWSRDINSPLHF
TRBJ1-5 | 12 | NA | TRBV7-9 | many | TGTGCCAGCAGGGACCGGGAGGCCCCTTTGCATTTT | CASRDREAPLHF
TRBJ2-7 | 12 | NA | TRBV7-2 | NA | TGTGCCAGCGGAGTTGGACCCTACGAGCAGTACTTC | CASGVGPYEQYF
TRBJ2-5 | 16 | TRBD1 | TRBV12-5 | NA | TGTGCCAGCAGTTCCCGGGACAGGGGGCGCGGTGAGACCCAGTACTTC | CASSSRDRGRGETQYF
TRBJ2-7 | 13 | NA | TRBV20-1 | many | TGCAGTGCTTGTTCGGAGGATGGCTACGAGCAGTACTTC | CSACSEDGYEQYF
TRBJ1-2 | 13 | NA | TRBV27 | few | TGTGCCAGCAGTTTATCGGGTTTGCAGGGCTACACCTTC | CASSLSGLQGYTF
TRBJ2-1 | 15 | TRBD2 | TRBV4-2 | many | TGTGCCAGCAGCCAAGATAGGACTAGCTACTATGAGCAGTTCTTC | CASSQDRTSYYEQFF
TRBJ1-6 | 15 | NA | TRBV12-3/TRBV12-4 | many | TGTGCCAGCAGTGGACAGAGCTCCTATAATTCACCCCTCCACTTT | CASSGQSSYNSPLHF
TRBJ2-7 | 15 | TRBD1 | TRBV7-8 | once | TGTGCCAGCAGCCCAACCGGGACAGGCGGCTACGAGCAGTACTTC | CASSPTGTGGYEQYF
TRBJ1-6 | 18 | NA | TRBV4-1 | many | TGCGCCAGCAGGCAAGCGCCTATTGGCTCAGTAAAAAATTCACCCCTCCACTTT | CASRQAPIGSVKNSPLHF
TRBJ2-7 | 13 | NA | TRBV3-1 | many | TGTGCCAGCAGCCACCAGGGGACCTACGAGCAGTACTTC | CASSHQGTYEQYF
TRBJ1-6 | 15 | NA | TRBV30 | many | TGTGCCTGTAGTGGTGGGAGCTCCTATAATTCACCCCTCCACTTT | CACSGGSSYNSPLHF
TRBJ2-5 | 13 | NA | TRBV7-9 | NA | TGTGCCGGCAGCCCGCCCGCGAAAGGGACCCAGTACTTC | CAGSPPAKGTQYF
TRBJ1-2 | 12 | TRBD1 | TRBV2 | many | TGTGCCAGCAGGCAGGGGGGTCGGGGCTACACCTTC | CASRQGGRGYTF
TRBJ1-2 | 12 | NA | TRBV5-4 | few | TGTGCCAGCAAGGACGGACACTATGGCTACACCTTC | CASKDGHYGYTF
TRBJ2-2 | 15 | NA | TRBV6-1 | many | TGTGCCAGCAGTGAATCCAGGGGCGACACCGGGGAGCTGTTTTTT | CASSESRGDTGELFF
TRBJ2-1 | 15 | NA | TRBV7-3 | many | TGTGCCAGCAGCCGAAGGGGGAGGGGTATGGGTGAGCAGTTCTTC | CASSRRGRGMGEQFF
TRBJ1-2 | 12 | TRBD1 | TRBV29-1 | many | TGCAGCGTATGGCAGGGGGCAAGTGGCTACACCTTC | CSVWQGASGYTF
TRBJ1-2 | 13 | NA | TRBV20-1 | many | TGCAGTGCTCCCCGGGGGGGGGCGCGAGGCTACACCTTC | CSAPRGGARGYTF
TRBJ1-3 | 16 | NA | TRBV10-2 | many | TGCGCCAGCAGTGAGTGGGGGATTACTGCGCGAAACACCATATATTTT | CASSEWGITARNTIYF
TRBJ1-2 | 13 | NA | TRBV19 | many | TGTGCCAGTAGTATAGGAGGGTTCGATGGCTACACCTTC | CASSIGGFDGYTF
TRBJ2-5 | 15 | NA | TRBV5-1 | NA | TGCGCCAGCAGCGCGCAGACAGGTCGTAACGAGGCCCAGTACTTC | CASSAQTGRNEAQYF
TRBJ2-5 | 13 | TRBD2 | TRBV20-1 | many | TGCAGTGCTGCGACTAGCGGGGACGGGACCCAGTACTTC | CSAATSGDGTQYF
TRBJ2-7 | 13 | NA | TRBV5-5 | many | TGTGCCAGCAGCTTTCGTCTCACCTACGAGCAGTACTTC | CASSFRLTYEQYF
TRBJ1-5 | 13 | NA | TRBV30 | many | TGTGCCTGGACGGGGGGGACCAATCAGCCCCAGCATTTT | CAWTGGTNQPQHF
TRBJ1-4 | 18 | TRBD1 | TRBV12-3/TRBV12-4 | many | TGTGCCAGCAGTTTAGATCAGGGGGTAGCATGGCTTAATGAAAAACTGTTTTTT | CASSLDQGVAWLNEKLFF
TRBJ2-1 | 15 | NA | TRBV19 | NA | TGTGCCAGTAGTATGGACGGGAGCTCCTACAATGAGCAGTTCTTC | CASSMDGSSYNEQFF
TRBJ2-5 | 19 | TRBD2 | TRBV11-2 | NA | TGTGCCAGCAGCTTAGGCCGACTAGCGGGGGGTCCCGTGGGGGAGACCCAGTACTTC | CASSLGRLAGGPVGETQYF
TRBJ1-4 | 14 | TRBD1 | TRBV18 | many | TGTGCCAGCTCACCGGGACAGGGTATTGAAAAACTGTTTTTT | CASSPGQGIEKLFF
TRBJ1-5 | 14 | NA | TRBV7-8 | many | TGTGCCAGCAGCTTAGGTCGGGGCAATCAGCCCCAGCATTTT | CASSLGRGNQPQHF
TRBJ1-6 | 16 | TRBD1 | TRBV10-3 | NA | TGTGCCATCAGTGAGGGACAGGGGACTTATAATTCACCCCTCCACTTT | CAISEGQGTYNSPLHF